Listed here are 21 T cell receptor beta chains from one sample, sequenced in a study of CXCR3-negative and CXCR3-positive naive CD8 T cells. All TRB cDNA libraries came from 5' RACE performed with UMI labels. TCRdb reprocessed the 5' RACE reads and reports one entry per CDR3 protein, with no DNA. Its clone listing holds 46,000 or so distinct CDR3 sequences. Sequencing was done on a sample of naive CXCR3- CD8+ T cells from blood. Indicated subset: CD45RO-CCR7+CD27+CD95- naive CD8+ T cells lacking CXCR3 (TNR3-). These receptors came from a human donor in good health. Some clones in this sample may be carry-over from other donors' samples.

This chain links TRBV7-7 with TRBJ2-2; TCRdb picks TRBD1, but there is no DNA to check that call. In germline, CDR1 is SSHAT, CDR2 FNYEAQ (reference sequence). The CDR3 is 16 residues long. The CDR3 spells CASSSWGQKNTGELFF.

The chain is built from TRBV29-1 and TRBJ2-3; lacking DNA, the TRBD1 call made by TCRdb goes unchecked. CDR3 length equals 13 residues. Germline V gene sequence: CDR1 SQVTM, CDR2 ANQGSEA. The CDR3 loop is CSVGPRGTDTQYF.

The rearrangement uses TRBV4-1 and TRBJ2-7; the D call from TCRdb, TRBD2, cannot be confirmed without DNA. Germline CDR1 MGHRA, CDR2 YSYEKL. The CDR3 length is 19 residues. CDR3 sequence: CASSQTLYPPSGGASEQYF.

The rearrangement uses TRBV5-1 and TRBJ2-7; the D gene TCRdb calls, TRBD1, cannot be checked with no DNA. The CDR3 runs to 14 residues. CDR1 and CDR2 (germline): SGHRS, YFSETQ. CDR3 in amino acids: CASSFRDGANEQYF.

This chain's CDR3 is CASSQGSGYEQYF. The gene calls are TRBV4-3 and TRBJ2-7. CDR1 is LGHNA and CDR2 is YSLEER in the germline V gene. The CDR3 contains 13 residues.

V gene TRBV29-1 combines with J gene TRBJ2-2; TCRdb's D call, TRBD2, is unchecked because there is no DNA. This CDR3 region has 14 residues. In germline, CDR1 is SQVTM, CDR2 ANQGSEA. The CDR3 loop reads CSVDASGNTGELFF.

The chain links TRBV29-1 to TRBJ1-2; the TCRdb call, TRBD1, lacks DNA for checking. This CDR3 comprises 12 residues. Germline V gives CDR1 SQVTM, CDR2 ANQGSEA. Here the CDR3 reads CSVEGDRDGYTF.

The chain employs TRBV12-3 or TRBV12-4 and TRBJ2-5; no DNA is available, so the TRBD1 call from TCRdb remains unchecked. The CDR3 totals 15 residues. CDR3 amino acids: CASSSPGKLEETQYF.

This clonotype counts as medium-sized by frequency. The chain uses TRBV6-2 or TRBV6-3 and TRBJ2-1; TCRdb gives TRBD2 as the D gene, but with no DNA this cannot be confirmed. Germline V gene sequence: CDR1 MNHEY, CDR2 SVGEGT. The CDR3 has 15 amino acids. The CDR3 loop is CASSYTSGGYNEQFF.

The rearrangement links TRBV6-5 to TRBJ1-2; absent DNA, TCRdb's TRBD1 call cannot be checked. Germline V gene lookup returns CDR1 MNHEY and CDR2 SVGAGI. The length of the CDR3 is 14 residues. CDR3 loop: CASSYSGTNYGYTF.

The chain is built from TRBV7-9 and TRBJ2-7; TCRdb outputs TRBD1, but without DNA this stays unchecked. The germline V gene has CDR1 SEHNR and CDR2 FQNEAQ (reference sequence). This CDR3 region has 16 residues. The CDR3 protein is CASSLLGQGQYYEQYF.

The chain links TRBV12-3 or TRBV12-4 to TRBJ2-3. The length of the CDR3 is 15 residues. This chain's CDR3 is CASSLVAESTDTQYF.

The CDR3 reads CASSIYGTEQETQYF. The chain joins TRBV7-3 to TRBJ2-5; TCRdb's D gene call, TRBD1, goes unchecked for lack of DNA. The CDR3 loop spans 15 amino acids. Germline values: CDR1 SGHTA, CDR2 FQGTGA.

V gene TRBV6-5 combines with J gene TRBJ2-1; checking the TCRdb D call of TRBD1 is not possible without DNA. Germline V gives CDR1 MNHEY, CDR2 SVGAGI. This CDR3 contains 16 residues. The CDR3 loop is CASSRVPSGDYNEQFF.

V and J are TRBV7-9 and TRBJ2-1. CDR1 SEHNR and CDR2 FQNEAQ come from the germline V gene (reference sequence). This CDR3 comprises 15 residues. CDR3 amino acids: CASSLVGANYNEQFF.

The CDR3 spells CSAPLAGGTDTQYF. V and J are TRBV20-1 and TRBJ2-3; as DNA is missing, the TRBD2 call by TCRdb cannot be tested. This CDR3 spans 14 amino acids. Per the germline V gene, CDR1 is DFQATT and CDR2 is SNEGSKA (reference sequence).

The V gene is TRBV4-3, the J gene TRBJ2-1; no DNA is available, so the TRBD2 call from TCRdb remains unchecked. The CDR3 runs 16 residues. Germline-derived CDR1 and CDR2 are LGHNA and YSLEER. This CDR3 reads CASSQIAGEGYNEQFF.

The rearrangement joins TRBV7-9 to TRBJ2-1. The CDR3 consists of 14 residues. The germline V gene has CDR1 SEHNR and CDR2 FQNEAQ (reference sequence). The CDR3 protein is CASSLASSYNEQFF.

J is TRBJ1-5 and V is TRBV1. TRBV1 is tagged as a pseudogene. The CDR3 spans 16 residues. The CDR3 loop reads CTSSQDGGYSNQPQHF.

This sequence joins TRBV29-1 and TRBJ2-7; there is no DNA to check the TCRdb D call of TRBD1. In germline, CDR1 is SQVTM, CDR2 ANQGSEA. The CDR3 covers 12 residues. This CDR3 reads CSVGDQPYEQYF.

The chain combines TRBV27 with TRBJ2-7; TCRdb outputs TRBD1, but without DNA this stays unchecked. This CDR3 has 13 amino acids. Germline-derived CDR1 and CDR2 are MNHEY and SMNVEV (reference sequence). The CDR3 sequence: CASSLHRNYEQYF.